Reported below is one TCR beta chain. Its antigen is currently unknown. This entry comes from a study of vaccination effects on CD4 cells after COVID-19. Study-level results: Few convalescent patients and no early post-infection timepoints were included in the study. Clones arising from infection and from vaccination showed marked clonal contraction late after vaccination.

Expansion with viral peptide pools was applied to antigen-specific CD4+ T cells by the ViraFEST assay prior to sequencing. Subsequent to a culture period of about ten days, CD4+ T cells were isolated. Each person got two doses of an mRNA SARS-CoV-2 vaccine, BNT162b2 or mRNA-1273. The study found no prior SARS-CoV-2 infection in the vaccine recipients, who tested negative for nucleocapsid antibodies. Wells of a few million PBMC each were grown with 9.5 to 10 IU/ml IL-2 and approximately 9.5 ug/ml peptides. TCRdb's copy holds only in-frame clones and misses some; the assay was immunoSEQ multiplex PCR. The repertoire has about 24,000 clones, more than 65% of them found once; the top ten carry 10%. The V end lost 0 bases, the J end lost 5 bases, and 17 bases lay between the germline ends. Germline CDR1 SGHRS, CDR2 YFSETQ. This CDR3 spans 16 amino acids.

Material: CD4+ T cells from PBMCs cultured with HCoV-NL63 spike peptides, obtained after COVID-19 vaccination. This clonotype was obtained from a human donor who received a COVID-19 vaccine. The chain couples TRBV5-1 to TRBJ1-1; no definite D call. In DNA form, the CDR3 reads TGCGCCAGCAGCTTGGGGCAGGAGGGCGGGCGTACTGAAGCTTTCTTT. Protein sequence: CASSLGQEGGRTEAFF. The full variable domain, its missing parts supplied by reference TRBV5-1 and TRBJ1-1, is KAGVTQTPRYLIKTRGQQVTLSCSPISGHRSVSWYQQTPGQGLQFLFEYFSETQRNKGNFPGRFSGRQFSNSRSEMNVSTLELGDSALYLCASSLGQEGGRTEAFFGQGTRLTVV.